Reported below is one T cell receptor beta chain. As yet, its antigen is unknown. The sample belongs to a study of shared clonotypes between healthy human individuals. Turning to the study itself: Ranging from 18 to 49 in age, donors were two women and a few men. Broader study findings: Few donors limited the genetic and exposure-history diversity represented.

Samples underwent the assay at deep level. Each subset's genomic DNA was shared equally among a number of immunoSEQ plates. Assay: immunoSEQ multiplex PCR; the TCRdb copy retains only in-frame clones and omits some. There are about half a million clones in the sample; 79% occur only once, and over 10% lies in the top ten. The CDR3 loop spans 18 amino acids. CDR1 is SEHNR and CDR2 is FQNEAQ in the germline V gene (reference sequence). Trimming stripped 7 bases from V and 0 bases from J, with 25 bases between. The receptor comes from a woman in her forties in good health. Some clones in this sample may be carry-over from other donors' samples. The rearrangement links TRBV7-9 to TRBJ2-7, with D tentatively TRBD1 or TRBD2 (6 bases each). Sequencing was done on a sample of PBMCs. CDR3 sequence reads: CASTPRGQGPLSSYEQYF. Written as DNA, the CDR3 is TGTGCCAGCACCCCTCGGGGGCAGGGTCCCCTAAGCTCCTACGAGCAGTACTTC.